This T cell receptor (beta chain) is drawn from a study of shared clonotypes between healthy human individuals. Turning to the study itself: Each donor contributed plates that comprised three CD4 naive, three CD4 memory, two CD8 naive and one CD8 memory.

Naivety among CD8 cells was defined by CD45RO negativity and positive CCR7 selection, thereby excluding terminally differentiated effector memory CD45RA+ cells. V trimming: 1 base; J trimming: 2 bases; junction bases outside the gene matches: 10. The CDR3 totals 18 residues. CDR1 and CDR2 (germline): MDHEN, SYDVKM. Replicate PCRs run on sorted subsets employed about 220 ng DNA, approximately 30,000 T cell genomes. Some clones are missing from TCRdb's copy, which holds only in-frame ones; the method was immunoSEQ multiplex PCR. The data hold over 2 million clones, with around 96% observed a single time.

The origin of this receptor is a man aged 18 to 29 in good health. The chain combines TRBV28 with TRBJ2-3; TRBD1 matches 9 bases. Sequencing was done on a sample of naive CD8+ T cells sorted from blood. The CDR3 here is CASSLSYLGQGFTDTQYF. The CDR3 nucleotides read TGTGCCAGCAGTTTATCTTACCTGGGACAGGGATTCACAGATACGCAGTATTTT.